This T cell receptor (beta chain) comes out of a study of cytomegalovirus exposure and HLA in healthy donors. Assay used: immunoSEQ multiplex PCR; TCRdb lists only in-frame clones, some missing. The repertoire holds approximately 99,000 clones, with 90% to 97% as singletons. Germline lookup yields CDR1 MDHEN and CDR2 SYDVKM. This CDR3 contains 16 residues. Trimming removed 4 bases at V and 4 bases at J, with 16 bases between. This clone was detected once. Its antigen is not known. Study outcomes and limitations: Cytomegalovirus status was reportedly diagnosed by the classifier with high specificity and sensitivity. Rare sequences made up most TCRs, while some public TCRs were found in many donors. Cytomegalovirus association was assigned to 170 or so TCR beta chains.

The chain has TRBV28 and TRBJ2-2; D may be TRBD2 (5 bases). This receptor was obtained from a woman under 30 in good health and CMV-seronegative. Sequenced: PBMCs. CDR3 loop: CASSYRLAGFTGELFF. As DNA, the CDR3 is TGTGCCAGCAGTTACCGGCTAGCCGGGTTCACCGGGGAGCTGTTTTTT.